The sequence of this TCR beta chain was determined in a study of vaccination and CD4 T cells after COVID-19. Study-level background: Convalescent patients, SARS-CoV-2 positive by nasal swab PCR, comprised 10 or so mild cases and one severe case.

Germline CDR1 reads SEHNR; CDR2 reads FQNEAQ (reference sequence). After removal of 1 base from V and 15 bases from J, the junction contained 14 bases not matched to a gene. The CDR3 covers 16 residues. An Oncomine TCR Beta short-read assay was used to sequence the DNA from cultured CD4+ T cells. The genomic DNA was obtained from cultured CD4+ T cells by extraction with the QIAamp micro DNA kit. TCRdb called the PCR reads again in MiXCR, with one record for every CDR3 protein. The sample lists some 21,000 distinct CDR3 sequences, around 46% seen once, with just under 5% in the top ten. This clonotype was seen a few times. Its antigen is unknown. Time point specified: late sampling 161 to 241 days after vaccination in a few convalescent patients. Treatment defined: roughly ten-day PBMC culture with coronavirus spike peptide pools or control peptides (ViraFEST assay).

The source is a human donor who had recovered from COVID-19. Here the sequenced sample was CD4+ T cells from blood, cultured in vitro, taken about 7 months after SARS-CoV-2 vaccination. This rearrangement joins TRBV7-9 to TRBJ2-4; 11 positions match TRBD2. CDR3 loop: CASSLVASGRTRRVYF. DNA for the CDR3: TGTGCCAGCAGCTTAGTGGCTAGCGGGAGGACACGAAGAGTGTACTTC.